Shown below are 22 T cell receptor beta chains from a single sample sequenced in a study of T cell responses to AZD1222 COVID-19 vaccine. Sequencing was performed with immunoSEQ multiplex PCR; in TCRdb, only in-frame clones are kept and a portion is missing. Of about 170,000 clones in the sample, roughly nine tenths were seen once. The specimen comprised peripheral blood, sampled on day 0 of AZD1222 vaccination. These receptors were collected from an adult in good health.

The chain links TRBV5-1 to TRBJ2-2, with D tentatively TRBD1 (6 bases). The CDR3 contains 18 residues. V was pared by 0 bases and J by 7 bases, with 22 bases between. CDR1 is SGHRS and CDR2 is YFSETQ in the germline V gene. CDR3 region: CASSLEGLGRTRGGELFF. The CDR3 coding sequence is TGCGCCAGCAGCTTGGAAGGTTTAGGACGGACCAGGGGCGGGGAGCTGTTTTTT.

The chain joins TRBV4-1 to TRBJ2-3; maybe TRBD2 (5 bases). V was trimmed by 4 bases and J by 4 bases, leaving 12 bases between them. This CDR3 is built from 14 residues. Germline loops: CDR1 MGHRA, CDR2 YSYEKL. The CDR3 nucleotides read TGCGCCAGCAGCCGCGTAACTAGTTCAGATACGCAGTATTTT. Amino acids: CASSRVTSSDTQYF.

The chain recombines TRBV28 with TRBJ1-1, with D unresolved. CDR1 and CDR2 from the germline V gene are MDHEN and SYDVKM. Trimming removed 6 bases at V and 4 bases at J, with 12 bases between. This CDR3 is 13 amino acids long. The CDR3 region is CASSLGFRTEAFF. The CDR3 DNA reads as TGTGCCAGCAGCTTGGGCTTCCGCACTGAAGCTTTCTTT.

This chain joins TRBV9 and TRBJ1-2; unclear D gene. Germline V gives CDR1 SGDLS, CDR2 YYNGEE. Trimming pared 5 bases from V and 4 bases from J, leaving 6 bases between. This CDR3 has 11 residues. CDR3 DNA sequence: TGTGCCAGCAGGGGAGTCTATGGCTACACCTTC. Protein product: CASRGVYGYTF.

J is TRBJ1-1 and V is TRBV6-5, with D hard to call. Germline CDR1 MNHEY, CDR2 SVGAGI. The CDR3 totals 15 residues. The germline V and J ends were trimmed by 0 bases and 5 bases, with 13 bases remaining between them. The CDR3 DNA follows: TGTGCCAGCAGTTACTCCTGGGGTACGGGGACTGAAGCTTTCTTT. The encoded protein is CASSYSWGTGTEAFF.

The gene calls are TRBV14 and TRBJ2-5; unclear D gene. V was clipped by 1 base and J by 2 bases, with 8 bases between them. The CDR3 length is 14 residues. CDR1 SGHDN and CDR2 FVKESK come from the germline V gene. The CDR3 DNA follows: TGTGCCAGCAGCCAAGCGGCGACTCAAGAGACCCAGTACTTC. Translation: CASSQAATQETQYF.

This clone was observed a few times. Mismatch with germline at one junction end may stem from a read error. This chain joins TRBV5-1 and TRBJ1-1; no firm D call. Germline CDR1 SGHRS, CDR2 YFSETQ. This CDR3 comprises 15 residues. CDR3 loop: CASSLNEGMNAEAFF. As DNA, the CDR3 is TGCGCCAGCAGCTTGAATGAGGGAATGAACGCTGAAGCTTTCTTT.

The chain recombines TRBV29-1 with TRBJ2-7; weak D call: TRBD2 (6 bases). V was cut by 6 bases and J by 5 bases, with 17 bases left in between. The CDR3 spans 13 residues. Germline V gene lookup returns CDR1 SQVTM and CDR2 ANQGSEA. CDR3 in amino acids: CSVGGFGGHEQYF. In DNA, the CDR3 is TGCAGCGTGGGGGGTTTTGGTGGTCACGAGCAGTACTTC.

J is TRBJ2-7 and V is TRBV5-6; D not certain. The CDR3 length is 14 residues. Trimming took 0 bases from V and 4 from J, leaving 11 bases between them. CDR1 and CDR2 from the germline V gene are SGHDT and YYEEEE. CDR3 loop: CASSLVGRVYEQYF. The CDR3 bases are TGTGCCAGCAGCTTGGTAGGAAGGGTTTACGAGCAGTACTTC.

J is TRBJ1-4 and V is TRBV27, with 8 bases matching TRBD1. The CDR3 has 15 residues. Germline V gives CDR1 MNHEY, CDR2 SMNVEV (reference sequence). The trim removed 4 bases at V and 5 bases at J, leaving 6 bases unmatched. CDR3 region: CASSSPDRGNEKLFF. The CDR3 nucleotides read TGTGCCAGCAGTTCCCCCGACAGGGGAAATGAAAAACTGTTTTTT.

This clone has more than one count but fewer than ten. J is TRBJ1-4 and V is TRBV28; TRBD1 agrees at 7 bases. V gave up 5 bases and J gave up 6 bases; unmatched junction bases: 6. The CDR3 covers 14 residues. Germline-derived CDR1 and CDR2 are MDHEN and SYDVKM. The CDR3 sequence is CASSPQGGYEKLFF. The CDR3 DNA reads TGTGCCAGCAGTCCTCAGGGGGGCTATGAAAAACTGTTTTTT.

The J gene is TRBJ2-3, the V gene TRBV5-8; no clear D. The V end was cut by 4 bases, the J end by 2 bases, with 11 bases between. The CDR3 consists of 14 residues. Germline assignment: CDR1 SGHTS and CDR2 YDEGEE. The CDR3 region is CASSRRGVTDTQYF. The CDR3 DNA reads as TGTGCCAGCAGCCGCCGTGGGGTCACAGATACGCAGTATTTT.

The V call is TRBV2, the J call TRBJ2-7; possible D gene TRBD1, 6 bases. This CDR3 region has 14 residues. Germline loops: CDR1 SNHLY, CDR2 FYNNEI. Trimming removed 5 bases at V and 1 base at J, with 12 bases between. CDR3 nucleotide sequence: TGTGCCAGCAGTAGAGGGACACAATCCTACGAGCAGTACTTC. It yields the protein CASSRGTQSYEQYF.

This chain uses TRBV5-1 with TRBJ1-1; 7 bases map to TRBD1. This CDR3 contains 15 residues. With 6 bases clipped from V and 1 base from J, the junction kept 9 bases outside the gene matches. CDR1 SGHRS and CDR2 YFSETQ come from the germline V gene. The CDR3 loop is CASNPQGGRNTEAFF. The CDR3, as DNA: TGCGCCAGCAACCCCCAGGGGGGTAGGAACACTGAAGCTTTCTTT.

The CDR3 spells CSVLNYEKLFF. The CDR3 bases are TGCAGCGTCCTGAACTACGAAAAACTGTTTTTT. The chain couples TRBV29-1 to TRBJ1-4; D is ambiguous. The CDR3 has 11 amino acids. V shed 6 bases and J shed 8 bases, with 10 bases lying between them. Germline V CDR1 and CDR2: SQVTM, ANQGSEA.

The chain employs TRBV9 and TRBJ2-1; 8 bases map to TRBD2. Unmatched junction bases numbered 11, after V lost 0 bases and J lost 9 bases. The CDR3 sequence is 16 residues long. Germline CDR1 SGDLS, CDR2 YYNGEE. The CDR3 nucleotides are TGTGCCAGCAGCGTAGTAGTGACTAGCGTGGATTCTGAGCAGTTCTTC. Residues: CASSVVVTSVDSEQFF.

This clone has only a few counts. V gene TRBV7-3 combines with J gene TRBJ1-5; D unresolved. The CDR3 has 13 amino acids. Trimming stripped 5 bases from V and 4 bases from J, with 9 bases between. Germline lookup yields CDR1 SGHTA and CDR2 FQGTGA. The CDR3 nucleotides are TGTGCCAGCAGCCGCGAGATGAATCAGCCCCAGCATTTT. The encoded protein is CASSREMNQPQHF. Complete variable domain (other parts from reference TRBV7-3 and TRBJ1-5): GAGVSQTPSNKVTEKGKYVELRCDPISGHTALYWYRQSLGQGPEFLIYFQGTGAADDSGLPNDRFFAVRPEGSVSTLKIQRTERGDSAVYLCASSREMNQPQHFGDGTRLSIL.

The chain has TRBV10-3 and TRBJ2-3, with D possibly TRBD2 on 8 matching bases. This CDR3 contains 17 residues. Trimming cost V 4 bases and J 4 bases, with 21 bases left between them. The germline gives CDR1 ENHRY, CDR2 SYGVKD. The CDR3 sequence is CAISAGQTSVAADTQYF. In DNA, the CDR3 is TGTGCCATCAGTGCGGGACAGACTAGCGTAGCTGCAGATACGCAGTATTTT.

DNA of the CDR3: TGTGCCAGCAGTTTATTCCCGGGTAACACTGAAGCTTTCTTT. The encoded protein is CASSLFPGNTEAFF. The rearrangement links TRBV28 to TRBJ1-1; D call uncertain. V lost 1 base to trimming and J lost 2 bases, with 8 bases between them. CDR1 MDHEN and CDR2 SYDVKM come from the germline V gene. The CDR3 totals 14 residues.

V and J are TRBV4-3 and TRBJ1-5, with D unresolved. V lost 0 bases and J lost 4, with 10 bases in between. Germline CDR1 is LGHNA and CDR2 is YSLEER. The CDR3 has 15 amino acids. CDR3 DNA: TGCGCCAGCAGCCAAGATCGTGGAAGAAATCAGCCCCAGCATTTT. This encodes CASSQDRGRNQPQHF.

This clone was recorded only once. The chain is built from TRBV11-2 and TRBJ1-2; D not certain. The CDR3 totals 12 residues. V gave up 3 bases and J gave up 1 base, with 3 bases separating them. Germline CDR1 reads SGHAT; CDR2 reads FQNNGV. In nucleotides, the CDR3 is TGTGCCAGCAGCTTGGGTAACTATGGCTACACCTTC. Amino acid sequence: CASSLGNYGYTF. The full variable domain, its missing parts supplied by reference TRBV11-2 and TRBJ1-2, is EAGVAQSPRYKIIEKRQSVAFWCNPISGHATLYWYQQILGQGPKLLIQFQNNGVVDDSQLPKDRFSAERLKGVDSTLKIQPAKLEDSAVYLCASSLGNYGYTFGSGTRLTVV.

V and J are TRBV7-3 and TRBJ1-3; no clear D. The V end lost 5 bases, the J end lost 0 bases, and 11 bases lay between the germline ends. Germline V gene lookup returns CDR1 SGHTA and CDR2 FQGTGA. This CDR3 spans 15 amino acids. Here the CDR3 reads CASSPGSGSGNTIYF. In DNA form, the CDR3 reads TGTGCCAGCAGCCCGGGGTCGGGCTCTGGAAACACCATATATTTT.